The 5 T cell receptor beta chains below were found in one sample sequenced in a study of T cells expressing NK-cell markers (TCRdb year 2020). The library relied on 5' RACE. The instrument was an Illumina HiSeq 2000. The reads, reprocessed by TCRdb, yield one row per CDR3 protein sequence and no DNA. This sample's table has entries for a few hundred thousand distinct CDR3 sequences. Roughly 5.2% of the sample goes to the ten largest clones. The specimen sequenced was blood T cells: a sorted CD56 or NKG2C T cell subset, CD4+ or CD8+ T cells, or bulk PBMC T cells (not recorded which). Receptor source: a man aged 18 to 70 in good health.

The chain recombines TRBV5-1 with TRBJ1-4; TCRdb's D gene call, TRBD1, goes unchecked for lack of DNA. The CDR3 sequence is 15 residues long. CDR1 and CDR2 from the germline V gene are SGHRS and YFSETQ. CDR3 protein: CASSLDGQGWEKLFF.

J is TRBJ2-7 and V is TRBV23-1; TCRdb returns TRBD2, unconfirmable since there is no DNA. TRBV23-1 is reported as an ORF; its role is uncertain. The CDR3 loop spans 15 amino acids. CDR3 amino acids: CASSHGPTPSYEQYF.

CDR3 region: CASTMTSGGSLYEQYF. This chain uses TRBV28 with TRBJ2-7; TCRdb names TRBD2, which stays unverified in the absence of DNA. The CDR3 length is 16 residues. Germline CDR1 MDHEN, CDR2 SYDVKM.

The chain is built from TRBV11-2 and TRBJ2-2; TCRdb names TRBD2, which stays unverified in the absence of DNA. Per the germline V gene, CDR1 is SGHAT and CDR2 is FQNNGV. This CDR3 comprises 15 residues. The CDR3 spells CASSWVAGVTGELFF.

The rearrangement uses TRBV3-1 and TRBJ1-4. The germline gives CDR1 LGHDT, CDR2 YNNKEL (reference sequence). This CDR3 has 14 amino acids. CDR3 sequence: CASRKDRTNEKLFF. The full variable domain, in which reference TRBV3-1 and TRBJ1-4 provide the parts outside the CDR3, is DTAVSQTPKYLVTQMGNDKSIKCEQNLGHDTMYWYKQDSKKFLKIMFSYNNKELIINETVPNRFSPKSPDKAHLNLHINSLELGDSAVYFCASRKDRTNEKLFFGSGTQLSVL.